Shown below are 16 T cell receptor beta chains from a single sample sequenced in a study of T cells in Graves' hyperthyroidism and ophthalmopathy. The source material, RNA transcripts, was used to amplify TCR beta CDR3 regions. The HTBI primer set was used in a first-round RT-PCR of the TCR CDR3. TCRdb used MiXCR to reprocess the multiplex PCR reads, holding one entry per CDR3 protein. Of 350,000 to 500,000 distinct CDR3 sequences detected, about 13% appear once; the ten largest clones hold 5% to 6%. Sequenced material: blood. These receptors were taken from a woman younger than 30 with Graves' hyperthyroidism.

J is TRBJ1-4 and V is TRBV5-1, with 7 bases matching TRBD1. There are 14 residues in the CDR3. CDR1 is SGHRS and CDR2 is YFSETQ in the germline V gene. V lost 3 bases, J lost 4 bases, and 3 bases stayed unmatched. CDR3 nucleotides: TGCGCCAGCAGCTCCGGACAGGTTAATGAAAAACTGTTTTTT. This sequence encodes CASSSGQVNEKLFF.

This clonotype was detected ten times or more. The J gene is TRBJ2-1, the V gene TRBV5-1; no definite D call. The V gene's germline CDR1 is SGHRS and CDR2 YFSETQ. The V and J ends lost 4 bases and 0 bases respectively, with 14 bases between them. The CDR3 length is 16 residues. CDR3 residues: CASSPTAASSYNEQFF. The CDR3 DNA reads TGCGCCAGCAGCCCCACGGCAGCTAGCTCCTACAATGAGCAGTTCTTC.

This clonotype appeared many times. The V gene is TRBV12-3 or TRBV12-4, the J gene TRBJ2-1, with unresolved D. V lost 6 bases and J lost 6, with 15 bases in between. This CDR3 has 14 residues. The DNA of the CDR3 is TGTGCCAGCAGCGAGGTAGGAACTCTCAATGAGCAGTTCTTC. Translation: CASSEVGTLNEQFF.

This clonotype has more than one count but fewer than ten. The gene calls are TRBV11-2 and TRBJ2-5; perhaps TRBD2 as D (6 bases). V was trimmed by 3 bases and J by 2 bases, leaving 19 bases between them. The CDR3 covers 17 residues. Germline V gene data show CDR1 as SGHAT and CDR2 as FQNNGV. Here the CDR3 reads CASSFGGSGGGQETQYF. DNA of the CDR3: TGTGCCAGCAGCTTCGGAGGGTCCGGGGGAGGACAAGAGACCCAGTACTTC.

The rearrangement joins TRBV3-1 to TRBJ2-5, with D unresolved. Germline CDR1 LGHDT, CDR2 YNNKEL (reference sequence). With 1 base removed from V and 7 bases from J, the gap between germline ends came to 13 bases. The CDR3 runs to 14 residues. CDR3: CASSQVAESSTQYF. In DNA, the CDR3 is TGTGCCAGCAGCCAAGTGGCGGAGAGTTCGACCCAGTACTTC.

This chain links TRBV28 with TRBJ1-1; the D is unclear. This CDR3 spans 12 amino acids. V lost 6 bases and J lost 6, with 11 bases in between. Per the germline V gene, CDR1 is MDHEN and CDR2 is SYDVKM. The CDR3 region is CASSPQEAEAFF. CDR3 DNA sequence: TGTGCCAGCAGCCCTCAGGAAGCTGAAGCTTTCTTT.

The rearrangement joins TRBV18 to TRBJ2-3, with a possible D match to TRBD1 (6 bases). Germline CDR1 KGHSH, CDR2 LQKENI. V lost 3 bases to trimming and J lost 4 bases, with 11 bases between them. There are 14 residues in the CDR3. CDR3 protein: CASSPRQDSDTQYF. The CDR3 bases are TGTGCCAGCTCACCTCGACAGGACTCAGATACGCAGTATTTT.

Ten or more counts support this clonotype. The chain uses TRBV27 and TRBJ2-3, with 13 bases aligning to TRBD2. V gave up 4 bases and J gave up 1 base; unmatched junction bases: 8. The CDR3 totals 18 residues. Germline values: CDR1 MNHEY, CDR2 SMNVEV (reference sequence). CDR3 in amino acids: CASSSWRLAGGGTDTQYF. The CDR3 DNA follows: TGTGCCAGCAGTTCCTGGCGACTAGCGGGAGGAGGCACAGATACGCAGTATTTT.

This rearrangement joins TRBV27 to TRBJ2-2; the D gene is possibly TRBD2 (6 bases). The CDR3 is 12 amino acids. Germline lookup yields CDR1 MNHEY and CDR2 SMNVEV (reference sequence). Trimming left V 11 bases short and J 9 bases short, with 16 bases between. The CDR3 nucleotides are TGTGCCCCTTCGGGGGTAGGTTGGGAGCTGTTTTTT. This codes for CAPSGVGWELFF.

This clonotype was seen at least ten times. The rearrangement links TRBV30 to TRBJ1-1; weak D call: TRBD1 (6 bases). Germline loops: CDR1 GTSNPN, CDR2 SVGIG (reference sequence). The CDR3 length is 12 residues. The V end was cut by 1 base, the J end by 6 bases, with 9 bases between. In DNA form, the CDR3 reads TGTGCCTGGAGTGAGGGGGTGTCTGAAGCTTTCTTT. Protein sequence: CAWSEGVSEAFF.

This clonotype came up a few times. V is TRBV28 and J is TRBJ2-7, with a tentative D call TRBD2 (6 bases). V lost 3 bases, J lost 5 bases, and 14 bases lay in between. CDR1 is MDHEN and CDR2 is SYDVKM in the germline V gene. This CDR3 region has 14 residues. The CDR3 bases are TGTGCCAGCAGTTTCGCGGGACTTTACGACGAGCAGTACTTC. It codes for CASSFAGLYDEQYF.

This clonotype was counted a few times. A read error may explain this, as a much larger clone is one base away. V gene TRBV28 combines with J gene TRBJ2-1; 9 bases are shared with TRBD2. Germline V gene data show CDR1 as MDHEN and CDR2 as SYDVKM. The CDR3 spans 15 residues. The CDR3, as DNA: TGTGCCAGCAGTTTTCCGCGGGAGGGCTACAATGAGCAGCTCTTC. Protein sequence: CASSFPREGYNEQLF.

This clonotype was found many times. This chain links TRBV6-2 or TRBV6-3 with TRBJ1-5; 8 positions match TRBD1. CDR1 and CDR2 (germline): MNHEY, SVGEGT. There are 14 residues in the CDR3. Trimming took 6 bases from V and 7 from J; bases not matched to a gene: 8. The CDR3 region is CASRQTGVGQPQHF. CDR3 DNA: TGTGCCAGCAGGCAGACAGGGGTTGGGCAGCCCCAGCATTTT.

This clonotype occurred many times. The chain carries TRBV20-1 and TRBJ1-2; 9 bases line up with TRBD1. Losses at the gene ends were 4 bases for V and 7 bases for J; bases not matched to a gene: 7. There are 13 residues in the CDR3. CDR1 and CDR2 (germline): DFQATT, SNEGSKA (reference sequence). The CDR3 spells CSANPGQGGGYTF. In DNA, the CDR3 is TGCAGTGCTAATCCGGGACAGGGAGGTGGCTACACCTTC.

This clonotype was recorded many times. The chain uses TRBV7-2 and TRBJ2-1; possibly TRBD1 or TRBD2 for D (7 bases each). This CDR3 contains 15 residues. Germline CDR1 reads SGHTA; CDR2 reads FQGNSA. The V end was cut by 5 bases, the J end by 3 bases, with 14 bases between. The CDR3 region has the DNA TGTGCCAGCAGCCAGGGGGGGAGAATCTACAATGAGCAGTTCTTC. Its translation: CASSQGGRIYNEQFF.

This clonotype was observed many times. The chain couples TRBV29-1 to TRBJ2-3, with D tentatively TRBD1 (6 bases). Germline-derived CDR1 and CDR2 are SQVTM and ANQGSEA. The V and J ends lost 6 bases and 0 bases respectively, with 16 bases between them. There are 15 residues in the CDR3. The CDR3 bases are TGCAGCGTAACACAGGGTGCCACTAGCACAGATACGCAGTATTTT. Translating gives CSVTQGATSTDTQYF.